The 31 T cell receptor beta chains presented below share a single source sample, sequenced in a study of blood T cell repertoires in COVID-19. Clones were read by immunoSEQ multiplex PCR, and TCRdb kept only the in-frame ones, dropping some. The data contain about 530,000 clones, 85% to 90% of them singletons. Sequencing input: peripheral blood. The receptors shown here come from a woman aged 45-60 years with COVID-19, enrolled during active disease.

This clone has only one observation. This chain links TRBV5-1 with TRBJ1-2; 8 bases match TRBD1. The CDR3 consists of 16 residues. The trim removed 2 bases at V and 4 bases at J, leaving 10 bases unmatched. Germline CDR1 SGHRS, CDR2 YFSETQ. The CDR3 DNA reads as TGCGCCAGCAGCTTTCTAGGGACAGGTCTCAGCTATGGCTACACCTTC. It encodes CASSFLGTGLSYGYTF.

This clone has only a few counts. This chain connects TRBV27 to TRBJ2-7, with a tentative D call TRBD1 (5 bases). V dropped 2 bases and J dropped 3 bases, with 8 bases sitting between them. This CDR3 contains 13 residues. Germline CDR1 is MNHEY and CDR2 is SMNVEV (reference sequence). DNA of the CDR3: TGTGCCAGCAGTTTAGCGCAGGGCTACGAGCAGTACTTC. The encoded protein is CASSLAQGYEQYF.

The chain uses TRBV9 and TRBJ1-3; tentative D call: TRBD1 (5 bases). Trimming removed 2 bases at V and 8 bases at J, with 14 bases between. CDR1 and CDR2 (germline): SGDLS, YYNGEE. The CDR3 length is 14 residues. CDR3 DNA: TGTGCCAGCAGCGTCCAGCCCTGGGGGGACACCATATATTTT. Residues: CASSVQPWGDTIYF.

This chain links TRBV12-5 with TRBJ1-2; 9 bases align to TRBD1. After removal of 5 bases from V and 2 bases from J, the junction contained 3 bases not matched to a gene. Germline CDR1 is LGHNT and CDR2 is FRNRAP. The CDR3 runs to 14 residues. Here the CDR3 DNA reads TGTGCTAGTGGTGGAGGACAGGGGAACTATGGCTACACCTTC. Its translation is CASGGGQGNYGYTF.

The chain uses TRBV7-9 and TRBJ2-3, with D perhaps matching TRBD2 (6 bases). The V and J ends lost 0 bases and 4 bases respectively, with 8 bases between them. Germline V gives CDR1 SEHNR, CDR2 FQNEAQ (reference sequence). CDR3 length equals 14 residues. For the CDR3, the DNA is TGTGCCAGCAGCTTAGCGGCTAGCGCAGATACGCAGTATTTT. It is translated as CASSLAASADTQYF.

The V call is TRBV9, the J call TRBJ1-1; 9 positions match TRBD1. J was trimmed by 11 bases and V by 3 bases; bases with no gene match: 17. CDR1 and CDR2 (germline): SGDLS, YYNGEE. CDR3 length: 16 residues. The CDR3 sequence: CASSAVSGQGELRAFF. The CDR3 nucleotides are TGTGCCAGCAGCGCAGTTTCGGGACAGGGCGAACTCCGGGCTTTCTTT.

This rearrangement joins TRBV2 to TRBJ2-7; possibly TRBD1 for D (6 bases). Per the germline V gene, CDR1 is SNHLY and CDR2 is FYNNEI. This CDR3 contains 12 residues. Trimming cost V 6 bases and J 6 bases, with 12 bases left between them. CDR3 in amino acids: CASRSGQPEQYF. The CDR3 coding sequence is TGTGCCAGCAGATCCGGACAGCCCGAGCAGTACTTC.

The chain is built from TRBV5-1 and TRBJ2-3; D is possibly TRBD1 (5 bases). The germline V and J ends were trimmed by 4 bases and 0 bases, with 12 bases remaining between them. Germline loops: CDR1 SGHRS, CDR2 YFSETQ. This CDR3 has 15 amino acids. The CDR3 loop is CASSEQASSTDTQYF. The CDR3 DNA follows: TGCGCCAGCAGCGAACAGGCTTCTAGCACAGATACGCAGTATTTT.

This clone was recorded once. This sequence joins TRBV4-1 and TRBJ1-3; tentative D call: TRBD1 (6 bases). From germline, CDR1 is MGHRA and CDR2 YSYEKL. The CDR3 length is 14 residues. Trimming stripped 4 bases from V and 7 bases from J, with 14 bases between. CDR3 sequence reads: CASSPLTGRNTIYF. The CDR3 DNA reads TGCGCCAGCAGCCCACTGACAGGTCGGAACACCATATATTTT.

The table lists this clone with a count of one. The chain is built from TRBV27 and TRBJ2-3, with a weak D call TRBD2 (5 bases). The CDR3 runs to 17 residues. V was clipped by 0 bases and J by 0 bases, with 13 bases between them. The V gene's germline CDR1 is MNHEY and CDR2 SMNVEV (reference sequence). The CDR3 here is CASSLSGLAPSTDTQYF. In DNA form, the CDR3 reads TGTGCCAGCAGTTTATCGGGTTTAGCGCCTAGCACAGATACGCAGTATTTT.

This clone was seen only once. The chain couples TRBV5-1 to TRBJ1-2; D not certain. V lost 0 bases to trimming and J lost 3 bases, with 12 bases between them. Germline V CDR1 and CDR2: SGHRS, YFSETQ. The CDR3 contains 15 residues. DNA of the CDR3: TGCGCCAGCAGCTTGGCTCCCACCGGTGACTATGGCTACACCTTC. This encodes CASSLAPTGDYGYTF.

The chain recombines TRBV19 with TRBJ2-5, with D possibly matching TRBD2 (6 bases). CDR1 is LNHDA, CDR2 SQIVND, per germline (reference sequence). This CDR3 is built from 15 residues. Trimming removed 5 bases at V and 7 bases at J, with 20 bases between. DNA for the CDR3: TGTGCCAGTAGTGCCCGGGACTTCCGACCCGGGACCCAGTACTTC. Translation: CASSARDFRPGTQYF.

The CDR3 bases are TGTGCCAGCAGTTATATGCCTGGAGGGAACACCGGGGAGCTGTTTTTT. As protein: CASSYMPGGNTGELFF. The chain couples TRBV6-6 to TRBJ2-2, with D perhaps TRBD2 (5 bases). V was pared by 3 bases and J by 1 base, with 12 bases between. Germline CDR1 MNHNY, CDR2 SVGAGI (reference sequence). The CDR3 length is 16 residues.

The rearrangement links TRBV11-1 to TRBJ2-5; D is perhaps TRBD2 (6 bases). Per germline, CDR1 SGHAT and CDR2 FQDESV (reference sequence). The CDR3 sequence is 14 residues long. Trimming stripped 7 bases from V and 4 bases from J, with 16 bases between. The CDR3 DNA reads TGTGCCAGCAAACGGGGGACCGCGCCAGAGACCCAGTACTTC. Translated, it gives CASKRGTAPETQYF.

In DNA, the CDR3 is TGTGCCAGCAGCCGCGCGGGGCCGAGCTCCTATAATTCACCCCTCCACTTT. Translating it yields CASSRAGPSSYNSPLHF. The J gene is TRBJ1-6, the V gene TRBV11-2; D may be TRBD1 (5 bases). Germline assignment: CDR1 SGHAT and CDR2 FQNNGV. The CDR3 length is 17 residues. V lost 5 bases and J 0 bases, leaving 14 bases between the germline ends. The full variable domain, its missing parts supplied by reference TRBV11-2 and TRBJ1-6, is EAGVAQSPRYKIIEKRQSVAFWCNPISGHATLYWYQQILGQGPKLLIQFQNNGVVDDSQLPKDRFSAERLKGVDSTLKIQPAKLEDSAVYLCASSRAGPSSYNSPLHFGNGTRLTVT.

The chain is built from TRBV2 and TRBJ1-2; D is undetermined. Germline-derived CDR1 and CDR2 are SNHLY and FYNNEI. With 4 bases removed from V and 7 bases from J, the gap between germline ends came to 13 bases. CDR3 length: 13 residues. The CDR3 region has the DNA TGTGCCAGCAGTGTTACCCAGGCCGGTGGCTACACCTTC. Protein: CASSVTQAGGYTF.

The chain carries TRBV19 and TRBJ1-1, with D unresolved. Germline CDR1 and CDR2: LNHDA and SQIVND (reference sequence). The ends were cut back, 5 bases at V and 3 bases at J, with 10 bases in the middle. CDR3 length: 13 amino acids. CDR3 DNA: TGTGCCAGTAGTCCTGAGGAGGACACTGAAGCTTTCTTT. Translation: CASSPEEDTEAFF.

V usage is TRBV7-6 and J usage is TRBJ1-1; TRBD1 matches at 8 bases. Germline V gene lookup returns CDR1 SGHVS and CDR2 FNYEAQ. CDR3 length equals 13 residues. After removal of 5 bases from V and 5 bases from J, the junction contained 4 bases not matched to a gene. The CDR3 DNA reads as TGTGCCAGCAGCAACCAGGGGGCAACTGAAGCTTTCTTT. It codes for CASSNQGATEAFF.

CDR3 DNA sequence: TGTGCCAGCAGGTATCTAGTAAACTCGAACACTGAAGCTTTCTTT. Translating it yields CASRYLVNSNTEAFF. The gene calls are TRBV6-5 and TRBJ1-1; D call uncertain. The CDR3 is made up of 15 amino acids. CDR1 is MNHEY and CDR2 is SVGAGI in the germline V gene. V lost 6 bases, J lost 1 base, and 15 bases lay in between.

V gene TRBV19 combines with J gene TRBJ2-7; D call uncertain. The length of the CDR3 is 13 residues. V was shortened by 1 base and J by 3 bases, with 7 bases between the two germline ends. Germline V gene lookup returns CDR1 LNHDA and CDR2 SQIVND (reference sequence). CDR3 residues: CASSIGLRYEQYF. CDR3 nucleotide sequence: TGTGCCAGTAGTATAGGACTTCGCTACGAGCAGTACTTC.

V usage is TRBV3-1 (or the pseudogene TRBV3-2) and J usage is TRBJ1-4, with 7 bases matching TRBD1. Germline V gives CDR1 LGHDT, CDR2 YNNKEL (reference sequence). The CDR3 is 16 amino acids. J gave up 7 bases and V 4 bases, and 12 bases lay outside the gene matches. The CDR3 bases are TGTGCCAGCAGCCCGGCAGGGCAGGGGGAGAGTGAAAAACTGTTTTTT. Residues: CASSPAGQGESEKLFF.

The chain combines TRBV15 with TRBJ1-1, with D hard to call. This CDR3 region has 14 residues. V was pared by 11 bases and J by 4 bases, with 20 bases between. Germline loops: CDR1 LNHNV, CDR2 YYDKDF (reference sequence). The CDR3 here is CAVSADLVGTEAFF. As DNA, the CDR3 is TGTGCCGTTTCTGCTGATCTGGTCGGCACTGAAGCTTTCTTT.

This chain joins TRBV5-1 and TRBJ1-2, with D maybe TRBD1 (5 bases). With 2 bases removed from V and 6 bases from J, the gap between germline ends came to 11 bases. In germline, CDR1 is SGHRS, CDR2 YFSETQ. The CDR3 contains 13 residues. Here the CDR3 reads CASSFRATDGYTF. CDR3 bases: TGCGCCAGCAGCTTCAGGGCAACGGATGGCTACACCTTC.

This rearrangement joins TRBV13 to TRBJ2-2, with D hard to call. Germline values: CDR1 PRHDT, CDR2 FYEKMQ (reference sequence). V was trimmed by 7 bases and J by 0 bases, leaving 9 bases between them. This CDR3 spans 14 amino acids. CDR3 nucleotide sequence: TGTGCCAGCATGAGCTCACCGAACACCGGGGAGCTGTTTTTT. This codes for CASMSSPNTGELFF.

This clone was detected only once. V is TRBV4-2 and J is TRBJ1-6; D ambiguous. This CDR3 has 14 residues. Trimming removed 0 bases at V and 12 bases at J, with 12 bases between. Germline V CDR1 and CDR2: LGHNA, YNFKEQ. CDR3 nucleotide sequence: TGTGCCAGCAGCCAAGAGAAGGCCGGCGGACCCCTCCACTTT. Translation gives CASSQEKAGGPLHF.

For this clone: A junction boundary mismatches the germline segment, possibly from a read error. The CDR3 here is CAISPPRASGVSSYYEQFF. DNA of the CDR3: TGTGCCATCAGCCCCCCGCGGGCTAGCGGGGTCAGCTCCTACTATGAGCAGTTCTTC. The chain has TRBV10-3 and TRBJ2-1, with TRBD2 matching over 9 bases. This CDR3 is built from 19 residues. CDR1 is ENHRY and CDR2 is SYGVKD in the germline V gene.

J is TRBJ1-1 and V is TRBV7-3, with D unclear. Germline V gene sequence: CDR1 SGHTA, CDR2 FQGTGA. This CDR3 contains 13 residues. V lost 5 bases, J lost 1 base, and 8 bases lay in between. The CDR3 region has the DNA TGTGCCAGCAGCATTACGGGGAACACTGAAGCTTTCTTT. This codes for CASSITGNTEAFF.

The chain has TRBV28 and TRBJ2-5, with D perhaps matching TRBD2 (6 bases). V dropped 6 bases and J dropped 2 bases, with 19 bases sitting between them. The length of the CDR3 is 16 residues. Germline CDR1 reads MDHEN; CDR2 reads SYDVKM. The CDR3 region is CASSAHLPGDQETQYF. CDR3 bases: TGTGCCAGCAGCGCTCATCTGCCGGGGGATCAAGAGACCCAGTACTTC.

J is TRBJ1-2 and V is TRBV28; 7 nucleotides match TRBD1. CDR1 and CDR2 from the germline V gene are MDHEN and SYDVKM. V lost 10 bases and J lost 0; bases outside the gene matches: 8. The CDR3 is made up of 14 amino acids. In DNA, the CDR3 is TGTGCCACGTTAAGGGGGCCAGCTAACTATGGCTACACCTTC. Amino acids: CATLRGPANYGYTF.

The V and J genes are TRBV9 and TRBJ2-1, with a weak D call TRBD2 (7 bases). V shed 3 bases and J shed 4 bases, with 29 bases lying between them. The CDR3 loop spans 20 amino acids. Germline CDR1 and CDR2: SGDLS and YYNGEE. CDR3 sequence reads: CASSAPSSPDRSGGYNEQFF. The CDR3 DNA reads TGTGCCAGCAGCGCCCCATCTTCCCCAGACAGGTCGGGAGGTTACAATGAGCAGTTCTTC.

The chain combines TRBV27 with TRBJ2-7; tentatively, D is TRBD2 (6 bases). CDR3 length: 16 amino acids. The germline CDR1 and CDR2 sequences are MNHEY and SMNVEV (reference sequence). Deletions cut 5 bases from V and 2 bases from J, with 19 bases between. The CDR3 loop is CASSPLPDGGAYEQYF. The CDR3 region has the DNA TGTGCCAGCAGTCCCCTACCGGACGGCGGGGCCTACGAGCAGTACTTC.